This T cell receptor beta chain is drawn from a study of T cells in Graves' hyperthyroidism and ophthalmopathy. After removal of 7 bases from V and 1 base from J, the junction contained 10 bases not matched to a gene. The germline V gene has CDR1 SGHRS and CDR2 YFSETQ. CDR3 size: 15 residues. The table lists this clonotype with many counts. Its antigen is unknown. Overall study results and limits: A model using 13 V-J features told ophthalmopathy apart from stable hyperthyroidism.

Using RNA transcripts as the source, TCR beta CDR3 regions were amplified. With the HTBI primer set, the TCR CDR3 went through a first round of RT-PCR. From the multiplex PCR reads, TCRdb called clonotypes with MiXCR, one entry per CDR3 protein. The sample lists about 380,000 distinct CDR3 sequences, under 20% occurring once. This TCR was recovered from a young man with Graves' ophthalmopathy. The sequenced sample consisted of blood. This chain joins TRBV5-1 and TRBJ2-7, with 8 bases aligning to TRBD1. The CDR3 sequence is CASRGTGTGSYEQYF. The CDR3 DNA reads as TGCGCCAGCCGGGGTACCGGGACAGGATCCTACGAGCAGTACTTC.